Following are 10 T cell receptor beta chains from one sample sequenced in a study of T cells in narcolepsy. Only in-frame clones appear in the TCRdb table, and some are missing; sequencing was by immunoSEQ multiplex PCR. The sample records roughly 40,000 clones, roughly 84% being singletons. Sequencing input: CD45RA- memory CD4+ T cells from PBMCs. These receptors were taken from a human donor with narcolepsy.

This clone was counted a single time. The chain has TRBV28 and TRBJ2-7; TRBD2 might be the D (6 bases). The CDR3 totals 11 residues. Germline V lookup: CDR1 MDHEN, CDR2 SYDVKM. Between the trimmed V and J ends, which lost 5 bases and 12 bases, there was a span of 14 bases. The CDR3 region is CASSQMRGAYF. The CDR3 bases are TGTGCCAGCAGTCAGATGCGGGGTGCGTACTTC.

V and J are TRBV14 and TRBJ2-7, with D perhaps TRBD1 (6 bases). V was trimmed by 5 bases and J by 5 bases, leaving 13 bases between them. Germline V gives CDR1 SGHDN, CDR2 FVKESK. The CDR3 consists of 13 residues. The CDR3 here is CASSSTGRNEQYF. For the CDR3, the DNA is TGTGCCAGCAGCTCCACAGGGAGAAACGAGCAGTACTTC.

The chain employs TRBV5-1 and TRBJ2-7; D not resolved. The ends were cut back, 2 bases at V and 0 bases at J, with 9 bases in the middle. Looked up from germline, CDR1 is SGHRS and CDR2 is YFSETQ. The CDR3 loop spans 14 amino acids. The chain's CDR3 is CASSFDSHSYEQYF. CDR3 nucleotides: TGCGCCAGCAGCTTTGACTCTCACTCCTACGAGCAGTACTTC. The variable domain in full, completed from reference TRBV5-1 and TRBJ2-7, reads KAGVTQTPRYLIKTRGQQVTLSCSPISGHRSVSWYQQTPGQGLQFLFEYFSETQRNKGNFPGRFSGRQFSNSRSEMNVSTLELGDSALYLCASSFDSHSYEQYFGPGTRLTVT.

CDR3 bases: TGTGCCAGCAGCTTAAATCAGGAAGCTTTCTTT. This sequence encodes CASSLNQEAFF. The rearrangement joins TRBV11-3 to TRBJ1-1; D is unclear. Between the trimmed V and J ends, which lost 2 bases and 8 bases, there was a span of 6 bases. The CDR3 is 11 amino acids. Germline V gene sequence: CDR1 SGHNT, CDR2 YENEEA.

The chain combines TRBV30 with TRBJ1-1; no definite D call. V shed 0 bases and J shed 2 bases, with 7 bases lying between them. This CDR3 comprises 13 residues. The germline V gene encodes CDR1 GTSNPN and CDR2 SVGIG (reference sequence). CDR3 DNA sequence: TGTGCCTGGAGTGTACAACGCAACACTGAAGCTTTCTTT. It encodes CAWSVQRNTEAFF.

V usage is TRBV28 and J usage is TRBJ2-3, with unresolved D. Trimming shortened V by 5 bases and J by 4 bases, and 13 bases separated the two germline ends. CDR3 length: 14 residues. Per germline, CDR1 MDHEN and CDR2 SYDVKM. As DNA, the CDR3 is TGTGCCAGCAGTCCCCCTGGAGCATCAGATACGCAGTATTTT. As protein: CASSPPGASDTQYF.

The genes are TRBV5-1 and TRBJ1-1; unclear D gene. This CDR3 comprises 13 residues. Between the trimmed V and J ends, which lost 0 bases and 4 bases, there was a span of 7 bases. Per the germline V gene, CDR1 is SGHRS and CDR2 is YFSETQ. In DNA, the CDR3 is TGCGCCAGCAGCTTGGAAATCGGCACTGAAGCTTTCTTT. Translating it yields CASSLEIGTEAFF.

The rearrangement uses TRBV5-4 and TRBJ1-1, with 8 bases aligning to TRBD1. Trimming cost V 0 bases and J 1 base; bases outside gene matches: 5. This CDR3 has 16 residues. CDR1 is SGHNT, CDR2 YYREEE, per germline (reference sequence). The CDR3 loop reads CASSLVRDRPNTEAFF. The CDR3 bases are TGTGCCAGCAGCTTGGTCAGGGACAGGCCGAACACTGAAGCTTTCTTT.

The chain employs TRBV4-3 and TRBJ1-2, with D tentatively TRBD1 (6 bases). CDR3 length: 19 amino acids. CDR1 is LGHNA, CDR2 YSLEER, per germline. V was shortened by 0 bases and J by 5 bases, with 25 bases between the two germline ends. In DNA form, the CDR3 reads TGCGCCAGCAGCCAAGATCTCCCGACAGGAACCATCGTAGGGTATGGCTACACCTTC. Translation gives CASSQDLPTGTIVGYGYTF.

V and J are TRBV7-2 and TRBJ2-1; 8 nucleotides line up with TRBD2. Germline CDR1 SGHTA, CDR2 FQGNSA. This CDR3 region has 12 residues. The V segment lost 6 bases and the J segment 10 bases; nucleotides outside the gene matches: 5. The CDR3 coding sequence is TGTGCCAGCAGTCAGCTAGCGGGCGAGCAGTTCTTC. This sequence encodes CASSQLAGEQFF.